This TCR beta chain was captured in a study of blood T cell repertoires in COVID-19. Study-level background: Acute and convalescent COVID-19 specimens originated in the United States, Italy and Spain.

Clones were sequenced by immunoSEQ multiplex PCR, and TCRdb holds only the in-frame ones, with some missing. The sample shows a few hundred thousand clones, roughly nine tenths of them seen only once. From germline, CDR1 is LGHNA and CDR2 YNFKEQ. The CDR3 is 16 residues long. The ends lost 3 bases at V and 1 base at J; junction bases unmatched: 6. The sample was peripheral blood. The clonotype originates from a young man who had recovered from COVID-19. The chain links TRBV4-2 to TRBJ2-4; 7 bases map to TRBD2. Here the CDR3 DNA reads TGTGCCAGCAGCCATCTTCTAGCGGTCGCCAAAAACATTCAGTACTTC. Translating gives CASSHLLAVAKNIQYF.